This T cell receptor (beta chain) comes out of a study of T cell changes during pregnancy in multiple sclerosis (dated by TCRdb to between 2019 and 2020). Regarding the research as a whole: The study examined how the T cell repertoire changed over the course of pregnancy in women with multiple sclerosis.

The receptor library was made with the immunoSEQ multiplex PCR assay. TCRdb's version of the immuneACCESS table is confined to in-frame rearrangements and falls short of the full clone set. An unresolved V gene accounts for under half of the shortfall where checked; the remainder is of unknown origin. In this sample the table shows over 30,000 clones, 92% of which occur a single time. About 1.3% of the sample goes to the ten largest clones. The CDR3 runs 16 amino acids, cysteine and phenylalanine included. The only DNA kept is the CDR3, 48 bases in frame from the first base. V lost 2 bases and J lost 1 base, and the count of bases not matched to a germline gene is 4. CDR1 and CDR2 are drawn from the germline V gene (reference sequence): MNHEY, SMNVEV. Comments on this clone: Its antigen target is currently unknown. No much larger clone exists at a distance of one base, and base qualities are not known.

This sequence originates from a female donor with multiple sclerosis, enrolled in a pregnancy study. Material for sequencing was PBMCs (not recorded whether the cells were cultured). Recombination linked TRBV27 to TRBJ2-7, with 11 junctional bases fitting TRBD2. The nucleotides read TGTGCCAGCAGTTTAGTGTTAGCGGGAGGGTCCTACGAGCAGTACTTC. The encoded protein is CASSLVLAGGSYEQYF.